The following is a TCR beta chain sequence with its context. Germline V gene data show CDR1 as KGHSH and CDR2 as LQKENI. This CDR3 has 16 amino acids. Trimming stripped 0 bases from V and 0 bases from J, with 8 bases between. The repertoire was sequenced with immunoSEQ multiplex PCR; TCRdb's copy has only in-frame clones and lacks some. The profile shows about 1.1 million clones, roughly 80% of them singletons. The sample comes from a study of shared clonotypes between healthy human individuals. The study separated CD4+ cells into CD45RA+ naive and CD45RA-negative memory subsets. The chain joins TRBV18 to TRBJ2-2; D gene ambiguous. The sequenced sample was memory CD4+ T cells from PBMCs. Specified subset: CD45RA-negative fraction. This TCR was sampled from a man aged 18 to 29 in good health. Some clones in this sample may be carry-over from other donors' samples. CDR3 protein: CASSPPGVANTGELFF. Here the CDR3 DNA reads TGTGCCAGCTCACCACCCGGCGTCGCGAACACCGGGGAGCTGTTTTTT. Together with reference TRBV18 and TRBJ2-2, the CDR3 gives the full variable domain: NAGVMQNPRHLVRRRGQEARLRCSPMKGHSHVYWYRQLPEEGLKFMVYLQKENIIDESGMPKERFSAEFPKEGPSILRIQQVVRGDSAAYFCASSPPGVANTGELFFGEGSRLTVL.